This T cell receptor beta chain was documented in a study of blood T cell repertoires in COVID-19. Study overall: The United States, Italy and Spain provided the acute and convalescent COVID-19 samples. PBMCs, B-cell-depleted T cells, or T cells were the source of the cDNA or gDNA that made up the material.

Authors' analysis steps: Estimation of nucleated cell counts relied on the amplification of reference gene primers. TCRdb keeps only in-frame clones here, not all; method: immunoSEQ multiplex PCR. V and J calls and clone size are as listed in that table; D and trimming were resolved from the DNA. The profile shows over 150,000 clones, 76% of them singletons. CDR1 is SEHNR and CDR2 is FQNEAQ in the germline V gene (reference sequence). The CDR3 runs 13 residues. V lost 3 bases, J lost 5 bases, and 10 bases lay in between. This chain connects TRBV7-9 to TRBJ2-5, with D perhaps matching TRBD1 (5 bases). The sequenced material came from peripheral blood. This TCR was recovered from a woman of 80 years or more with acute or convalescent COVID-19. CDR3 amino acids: CASSFAGQETQYF. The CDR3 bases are TGTGCCAGCAGCTTCGCAGGGCAGGAGACCCAGTACTTC.